The clone carrying this T cell receptor (beta chain) has more than one count but fewer than ten. Antigen: not known. The data are from a study of T cell repertoires in cytomegalovirus infection. About the study: Public signatures in TCR beta pointed to CMV infection and matching HLA type.

Per the germline V gene, CDR1 is SGHVS and CDR2 is FNYEAQ. The CDR3 loop spans 18 amino acids. Trimming removed 1 base from V and 3 bases from J; junction bases left unmatched: 9. Each CDR3 protein is one row after TCRdb ran MiXCR on the reads. The sample includes 600,000 to 700,000 distinct CDR3 sequences, around 31% seen only once; the top ten take roughly 18%. This TCR derives from a human donor in good health (CMV status not recorded). Some clones in this sample may be carry-over from other donors' samples. The rearrangement uses TRBV7-6 and TRBJ1-4; 9 nucleotides align to TRBD1. Sequenced material: cultured PBMCs, taken from culture after CMV antigen stimulation. In DNA, the CDR3 is TGTGCCAGCAGCTTAGTCCTACAGGGGGCCAAAGCTAATGAAAAACTGTTTTTT. Amino acid sequence: CASSLVLQGAKANEKLFF.